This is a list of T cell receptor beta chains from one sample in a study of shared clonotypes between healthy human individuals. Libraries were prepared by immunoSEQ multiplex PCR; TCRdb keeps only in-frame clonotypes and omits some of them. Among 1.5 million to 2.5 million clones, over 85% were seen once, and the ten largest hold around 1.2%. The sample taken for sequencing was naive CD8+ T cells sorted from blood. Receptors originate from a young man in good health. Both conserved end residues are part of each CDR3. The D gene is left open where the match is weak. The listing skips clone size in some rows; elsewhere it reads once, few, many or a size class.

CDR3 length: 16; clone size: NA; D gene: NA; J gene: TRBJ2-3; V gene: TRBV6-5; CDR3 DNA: TGTGCCAGCAGTTACTCGTTCGTTGGCTTAGCAGATACGCAGTATTTT; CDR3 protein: CASSYSFVGLADTQYF
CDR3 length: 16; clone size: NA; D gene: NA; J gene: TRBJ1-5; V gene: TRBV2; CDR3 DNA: TGTGCCAGCAGTGATGAGACGGTATATAGCAATCAGCCCCAGCATTTT; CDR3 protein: CASSDETVYSNQPQHF
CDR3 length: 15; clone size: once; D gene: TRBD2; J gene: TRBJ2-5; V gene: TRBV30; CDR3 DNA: TGTGCCTGGAGATCATTGGGTAGCGGGAGTGAGACCCAGTACTTC; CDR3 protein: CAWRSLGSGSETQYF
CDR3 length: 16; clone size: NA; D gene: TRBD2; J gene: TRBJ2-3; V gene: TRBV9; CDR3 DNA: TGTGCCAGCAGCGTAGATGACGGGGGGAGCACAGATACGCAGTATTTT; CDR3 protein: CASSVDDGGSTDTQYF
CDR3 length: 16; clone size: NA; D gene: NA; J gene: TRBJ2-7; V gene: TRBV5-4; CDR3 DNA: TGTGCCAGCAGCCCCGCCCCCCCACGCCCCCCCTACGAGCAGTACTTC; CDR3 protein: CASSPAPPRPPYEQYF
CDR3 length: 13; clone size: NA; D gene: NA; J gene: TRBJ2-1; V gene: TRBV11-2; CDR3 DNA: TGTGCCAGCAGCTGGGACTCCTACAATGAGCAGTTCTTC; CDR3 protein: CASSWDSYNEQFF
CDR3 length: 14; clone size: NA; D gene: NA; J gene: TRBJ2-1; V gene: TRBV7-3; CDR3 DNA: TGTGCCAGCAGCCGCGACTCGTCCTACAATGAGCAGTTCTTC; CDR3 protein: CASSRDSSYNEQFF
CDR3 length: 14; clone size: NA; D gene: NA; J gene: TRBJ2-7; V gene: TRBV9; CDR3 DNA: TGTGCCAGCAGCGATCCGGGACACTCCTACGAGCAGTACTTC; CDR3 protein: CASSDPGHSYEQYF
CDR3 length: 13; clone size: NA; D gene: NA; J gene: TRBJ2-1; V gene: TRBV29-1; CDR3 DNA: TGCAGCGTTGTTGAGGGGGGTTACAATGAGCAGTTCTTC; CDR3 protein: CSVVEGGYNEQFF
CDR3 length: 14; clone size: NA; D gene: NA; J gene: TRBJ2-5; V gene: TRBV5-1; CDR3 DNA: TGCGCCAGCAGCTTGGGGGACTCATGGGAGACCCAGTACTTC; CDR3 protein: CASSLGDSWETQYF
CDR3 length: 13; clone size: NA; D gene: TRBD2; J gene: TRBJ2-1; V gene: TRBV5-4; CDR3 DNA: TGTGCCAGCATCCCTAGCGGGGGCAATGAGCAGTTCTTC; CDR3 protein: CASIPSGGNEQFF
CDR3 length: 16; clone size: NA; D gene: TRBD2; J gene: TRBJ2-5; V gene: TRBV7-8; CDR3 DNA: TGTGCCAGCAGCCAAGTGACTAGCGGGACCCAAGAGACCCAGTACTTC; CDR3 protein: CASSQVTSGTQETQYF
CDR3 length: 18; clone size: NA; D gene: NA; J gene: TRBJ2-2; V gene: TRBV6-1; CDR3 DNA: TGTGCCAGCAGTGAATTGGTGTCGGGTCCCCGAACACCCGGGGAGCTGTTTTTT; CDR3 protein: CASSELVSGPRTPGELFF
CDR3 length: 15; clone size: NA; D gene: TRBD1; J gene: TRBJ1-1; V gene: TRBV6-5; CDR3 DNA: TGTGCCAGCAGACCGTCGACAGGGGGCTTTACTGAAGCTTTCTTT; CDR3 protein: CASRPSTGGFTEAFF
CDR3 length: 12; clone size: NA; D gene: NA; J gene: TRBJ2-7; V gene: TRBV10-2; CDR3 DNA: TGCGCCAGCAGTTGGGATTCCTACGAGCAGTACTTC; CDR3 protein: CASSWDSYEQYF
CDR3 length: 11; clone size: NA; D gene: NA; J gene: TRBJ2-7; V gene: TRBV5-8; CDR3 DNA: TGTGCCAGCAGACGGACGCTCGAGCAGTACTTC; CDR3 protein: CASRRTLEQYF
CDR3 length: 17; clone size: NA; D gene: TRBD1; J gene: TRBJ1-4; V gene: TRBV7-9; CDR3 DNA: TGTGCCAGCAGCTTAGAGGGACAGTACACAACTAATGAAAAACTGTTTTTT; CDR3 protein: CASSLEGQYTTNEKLFF
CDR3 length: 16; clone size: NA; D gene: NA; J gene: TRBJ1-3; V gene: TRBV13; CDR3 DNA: TGTGCCAGCAGCTTAGGCTACGGGGTTCGTGGAAACACCATATATTTT; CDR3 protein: CASSLGYGVRGNTIYF
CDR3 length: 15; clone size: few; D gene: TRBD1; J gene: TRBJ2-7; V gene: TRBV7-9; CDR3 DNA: TGTGCCAGCAGCTCCGACCCGGGACAGCCCTACGAGCAGTACTTC; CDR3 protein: CASSSDPGQPYEQYF
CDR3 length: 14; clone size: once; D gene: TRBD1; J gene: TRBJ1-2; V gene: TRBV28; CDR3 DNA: TGTGCCAGCAGTTCCCGACAGGGCCCCTATGGCTACACCTTC; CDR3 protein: CASSSRQGPYGYTF
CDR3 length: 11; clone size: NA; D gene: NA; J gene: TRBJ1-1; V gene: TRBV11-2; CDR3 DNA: TGTGCCAGCAGCTTAACTACTGAAGCTTTCTTT; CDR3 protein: CASSLTTEAFF
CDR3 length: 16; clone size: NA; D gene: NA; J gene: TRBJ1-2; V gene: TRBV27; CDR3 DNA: TGTGCCAGCAGTCCGTCTCGGGGGCCCGTGGACTATGGCTACACCTTC; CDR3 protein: CASSPSRGPVDYGYTF
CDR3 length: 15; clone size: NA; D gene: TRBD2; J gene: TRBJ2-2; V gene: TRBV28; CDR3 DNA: TGTGCCAGCAGGTCAGCGGGAGATTACACCGGGGAGCTGTTTTTT; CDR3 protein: CASRSAGDYTGELFF